The clone carrying this TCR beta chain occurred a few times. Antigen unknown. The data derive from a study of identical twins. The study's findings and limits: With abundant cord blood beta clonotypes, insertions were fewer; memory repertoires showed no such pattern. Zero-insertion analyses might be partly confounded by invariant T cells like MAIT and iNKT. Out-of-frame TCR alpha sharing observed in monozygotic twins exceeded model estimates.

V dropped 2 bases and J dropped 3; count of bases not matched to a gene: 2. Germline V gene sequence: CDR1 SGHDT, CDR2 YYEEEE. The CDR3 has 16 amino acids. The cDNA had a unique molecular identifier and a template-switch universal primer site. From the 5' RACE reads, TCRdb called clonotypes with MiXCR, one entry per CDR3 protein. The table shows a few hundred thousand distinct CDR3 sequences, with 13% to 15% occurring only once. The same data also went into a second study, on yellow fever vaccine responses in identical twins.

The receptor was isolated from a woman aged 18 to 35 in good health. What was sequenced was CD4+ T cells sorted from blood. The rearrangement uses TRBV5-6 and TRBJ2-4; 13 nucleotides agree with TRBD2. CDR3 protein: CASSFRTSGSKNIQYF. The CDR3 DNA reads TGTGCCAGCAGCTTTCGGACTAGCGGGAGCAAAAACATTCAGTACTTC.